These T cell receptor beta chains were read from a single sample in a study of human T cells and chemical hapten exposure. TCRdb reanalysed the RACE reads using MiXCR and keeps one entry per CDR3 protein. The repertoire holds under 100,000 distinct CDR3 sequences, 8.5% seen once, with 2.5% to 3% in the top ten. The specimen was whole blood, collected in connection with sensitization to the hapten diphenylcyclopropenone (DPC). The receptors come from a man between 35 and 55 years old with alopecia areata. Some clones in this sample may be carry-over from other donors' samples. Both conserved end residues are part of each CDR3. D genes are given only for firm matches. Where a row states a size, it is once, few, many or the class of an expanded clone; other rows omit it.

V,D,J,size,DNA,CDR3
TRBV5-1,TRBD2,TRBJ2-3,NA,TGCGCCAGCAGCTTGGAGGTTAGCGGGAGTGCAGATACGCAGTATTTT,CASSLEVSGSADTQYF
TRBV12-3/TRBV12-4,NA,TRBJ1-1,NA,TGTGCCAGCAGTCCGGCTAGAGGAGCTTTCTTT,CASSPARGAFF
TRBV9,NA,TRBJ1-1,NA,TGTGCCAGCAGCGTAGGGACCATGAACACTGAAGCTTTCTTT,CASSVGTMNTEAFF
TRBV7-3,NA,TRBJ2-5,many,TGTGCCAGCAGCTTAACCCCCCGTGGGGGGGCCAGACAAGAGACCCAGTACTTC,CASSLTPRGGARQETQYF
TRBV29-1,TRBD2,TRBJ2-1,many,TGCAGCGGGGCCACTAGCGGGAGCCAATACAATGAGCAGTTCTTC,CSGATSGSQYNEQFF
TRBV10-3,NA,TRBJ2-5,NA,TGTGCCATCGCAGGATTTCAAGAGACCCAGTACTTC,CAIAGFQETQYF
TRBV28,TRBD1,TRBJ1-2,few,TGTGCCAGCATGGGATTCCGGGACAGGGTAAATGGCTACACCTTC,CASMGFRDRVNGYTF
TRBV7-9,NA,TRBJ1-1,few,TGTGCCAGCACCCCTATTCAGCAGGGTCTAGCTGAAGCTTTCTTT,CASTPIQQGLAEAFF
TRBV7-9,TRBD2,TRBJ2-1,many,TGTGCCAGCAGCTCCCCGCAAGCGGGAGATGCGTCCGCTGAGCAGTTCTTC,CASSSPQAGDASAEQFF
TRBV7-2,NA,TRBJ2-1,NA,TGTGCCAGCAGCTCGGTCGGGACAACCGGTGAGCAGTTCTTC,CASSSVGTTGEQFF
TRBV15,NA,TRBJ2-3,many,TGTGCCACCAGTCCGGGGGGCACAGATACGCAGTATTTT,CATSPGGTDTQYF
TRBV5-6,TRBD2,TRBJ2-5,few,TGTGCCAGCAGCTCAGGAGCGGGAGGGCCGGGTGAGACCCAGTACTTC,CASSSGAGGPGETQYF
TRBV6-2/TRBV6-3,TRBD2,TRBJ2-7,few,TGTGCCAGCAGTTACTCGGGACTAGCCTACGAGCAGTACTTC,CASSYSGLAYEQYF
TRBV5-6,NA,TRBJ2-3,NA,TGTGCCAGCAGCCGGGGGGCCAGGGAAGGTGCTACGCAGTATTTT,CASSRGAREGATQYF
TRBV5-1,TRBD2,TRBJ2-1,NA,TGCGCCAGCAGCTATAGCGGGATCTCGAATGAGCAGTTCTTC,CASSYSGISNEQFF
TRBV20-1,NA,TRBJ1-1,few,TGCAGTGCTGGGGGCTTGAGAAACACTGAAGCTTTCTTT,CSAGGLRNTEAFF
TRBV9,TRBD2,TRBJ2-5,NA,TGTGCCAGCAGCGTAGGGGGTAGCGGGAGTGTTCAAGAGACCCAGTACTTC,CASSVGGSGSVQETQYF
TRBV24-1,NA,TRBJ2-1,NA,TGTGCCACCAGTGATCCCCCCTCAGGGGCGCTTTTGAATGAGCAGTTCTTC,CATSDPPSGALLNEQFF
TRBV18,NA,TRBJ2-5,many,TGTGCCAGCTCACCACCGGTCGGACGAGAGACCCAGTACTTC,CASSPPVGRETQYF
TRBV2,NA,TRBJ1-2,many,TGTGCCAGCAGTCTTCAGGGATCCTATGGCTACACCTTC,CASSLQGSYGYTF
TRBV7-9,NA,TRBJ2-3,NA,TGTGCCAGCAGCTTAGGGGGTGCCCACACAGATACGCAGTATTTT,CASSLGGAHTDTQYF
TRBV5-1,TRBD2,TRBJ2-3,many,TGCGCCAGCAGCTTCGATGGGACTAGCGCTGCAGATACGCAGTATTTT,CASSFDGTSAADTQYF
TRBV28,NA,TRBJ2-6,NA,TGTGCCAGCAGTTTAGAGGGTAGCTCTGGGGCCAACGTCCTGACTTTC,CASSLEGSSGANVLTF
TRBV29-1,TRBD1,TRBJ1-1,NA,TGCAGCGTGCGGACAGGGTTGAACACTGAAGCTTTCTTT,CSVRTGLNTEAFF
TRBV25-1,NA,TRBJ2-3,NA,TGTGCCAGCAGTGAACGAGATACGCAGTATTTT,CASSERDTQYF
TRBV11-2,NA,TRBJ1-2,many,TGTGCCAGCAGCTTCGGGGGGCGCGGTGGCTACACCTTC,CASSFGGRGGYTF
TRBV6-5,TRBD2,TRBJ2-3,many,TGTGCCAGCAGTTACTCGGGGGGGAGAAGCACAGATACGCAGTATTTT,CASSYSGGRSTDTQYF
TRBV7-2,NA,TRBJ2-1,NA,TGTGCCAGCAGCTCAACTAGTGTGAGGTTCTTC,CASSSTSVRFF
TRBV12-3/TRBV12-4,TRBD2,TRBJ2-3,many,TGTGCCAGCGGGGGACTAGCGGGAGCTTCAGATACGCAGTATTTT,CASGGLAGASDTQYF
TRBV28,TRBD1,TRBJ2-7,many,TGTGCCAGCTTTCGACTCCGACAGGGAAAGGTCTACGAGCAGTACTTC,CASFRLRQGKVYEQYF
TRBV10-3,TRBD1,TRBJ2-5,NA,TGTGCCATCAGTGAGAGGGACAGCCACCAAGAGACCCAGTACTTC,CAISERDSHQETQYF
TRBV6-2/TRBV6-3,NA,TRBJ2-1,many,TGTGCCAGCAGTTACGGGTTGCTAGCCCTAACGCGTGAGCAGTTCTTC,CASSYGLLALTREQFF
TRBV7-2,TRBD2,TRBJ2-1,many,TGTGCCAGCAGCCTAGCGGGAGGAGATGAGCAGTTCTTC,CASSLAGGDEQFF